Listed below are T cell receptor beta chains from one sample, sequenced in a study of blood T cell repertoires in COVID-19. The protocol was immunoSEQ multiplex PCR, while the TCRdb copy is restricted to in-frame clones and leaves out a portion. The sample holds fewer than 200,000 clones, roughly 78% seen once. Sequenced material: peripheral blood. The receptors come from a woman in her sixties or seventies with COVID-19, enrolled during active disease. The CDR3 runs from the conserved cysteine through the conserved F or W. D genes are given only for firm matches. Clone sizes are given selectively: once, few, many, or a class where the clone is expanded.

cdr3_nt: TGTGCCTGGGGAACAGGGGGCGCGATCGAGCAGTACTTC
cdr3_aa: CAWGTGGAIEQYF
clone_size: .
j_call: TRBJ2-7
v_call: TRBV30
d_call: TRBD1

cdr3_nt: TGCAGCGGTGTGGCGGGTAACTATGGCTACACCTTC
cdr3_aa: CSGVAGNYGYTF
clone_size: .
j_call: TRBJ1-2
v_call: TRBV29-1
d_call: .

cdr3_nt: TGTGCCTGGAGTGTACTGACAGGGATTCAGCCCCAGCATTTT
cdr3_aa: CAWSVLTGIQPQHF
clone_size: once
j_call: TRBJ1-5
v_call: TRBV30
d_call: TRBD1

cdr3_nt: TGTGCCATCAGTGAGGACAGTTTGAACACTGAAGCTTTCTTT
cdr3_aa: CAISEDSLNTEAFF
clone_size: .
j_call: TRBJ1-1
v_call: TRBV10-3
d_call: .

cdr3_nt: TGTGCCAGCAGAACCAGGGGTATTATCGACACTGAAGCTTTCTTT
cdr3_aa: CASRTRGIIDTEAFF
clone_size: .
j_call: TRBJ1-1
v_call: TRBV6-6
d_call: .

cdr3_nt: TGTGCCAGCAGTTTATCACGAGGGCGAGGGTTAGGAAATGAGCAGTTCTTC
cdr3_aa: CASSLSRGRGLGNEQFF
clone_size: once
j_call: TRBJ2-1
v_call: TRBV27
d_call: .

cdr3_nt: TGCGCCAGCAGCCCGGGGACTAGCGGGGGGTTAGCCAAAAACATTCAGTACTTC
cdr3_aa: CASSPGTSGGLAKNIQYF
clone_size: .
j_call: TRBJ2-4
v_call: TRBV5-1
d_call: TRBD2

cdr3_nt: TGTGCCAGCAGCCCCGGACGGGGTGCCAAAAACATTCAGTACTTC
cdr3_aa: CASSPGRGAKNIQYF
clone_size: .
j_call: TRBJ2-4
v_call: TRBV9
d_call: .

cdr3_nt: TGTGCCAGTAGTATAAACCTACCCGGGACACCCATGAACACTGAAGCTTTCTTT
cdr3_aa: CASSINLPGTPMNTEAFF
clone_size: .
j_call: TRBJ1-1
v_call: TRBV19
d_call: .

cdr3_nt: TGTGCCAGCAGCGTAGAGGGGGGGAACTATGGCTACACCTTC
cdr3_aa: CASSVEGGNYGYTF
clone_size: few
j_call: TRBJ1-2
v_call: TRBV9
d_call: .

cdr3_nt: TGTGCCAGCAGTGAAGCGGCCAGGCGACAAACCCGCTCCTACAATGAGCAGTTCTTC
cdr3_aa: CASSEAARRQTRSYNEQFF
clone_size: .
j_call: TRBJ2-1
v_call: TRBV2
d_call: .

cdr3_nt: TGTGCCAGCAGCCAACTCAGTACCTTTAACTATGGCTACACCTTC
cdr3_aa: CASSQLSTFNYGYTF
clone_size: once
j_call: TRBJ1-2
v_call: TRBV14
d_call: .

cdr3_nt: TGTGCCAGCAGCCCTGACAGGGTCTATGGCTACACCTTC
cdr3_aa: CASSPDRVYGYTF
clone_size: .
j_call: TRBJ1-2
v_call: TRBV7-8
d_call: TRBD1

cdr3_nt: TGTGCCAGCAGCATCAGGGGATACAATGAGCAGTTCTTC
cdr3_aa: CASSIRGYNEQFF
clone_size: .
j_call: TRBJ2-1
v_call: TRBV28
d_call: .

cdr3_nt: TGTGCCAGCAGCCTCGAAGGGCCAGGGGCGGGTGGCTACACCTTC
cdr3_aa: CASSLEGPGAGGYTF
clone_size: few
j_call: TRBJ1-2
v_call: TRBV5-6
d_call: .

cdr3_nt: TGTGCCAGCAGCTACGACAGGGTGTTGAAAGGATATAATGAAAAACTGTTTTTT
cdr3_aa: CASSYDRVLKGYNEKLFF
clone_size: .
j_call: TRBJ1-4
v_call: TRBV6-4
d_call: TRBD1

cdr3_nt: TGTGCCAGCAGTGAAGGCCTGGGGGCGCGGGTAAGGACCGGGGAGCTGTTTTTT
cdr3_aa: CASSEGLGARVRTGELFF
clone_size: .
j_call: TRBJ2-2
v_call: TRBV6-1
d_call: .

cdr3_nt: TGTGCCAGCAGCTTACAGGGGGCCAATAATTCACCCCTCCACTTT
cdr3_aa: CASSLQGANNSPLHF
clone_size: few
j_call: TRBJ1-6
v_call: TRBV7-6
d_call: TRBD1

cdr3_nt: TGTGCCAGCAGCCCCCTACTAGCCAGCTCCTACAATGAGCAGTTCTTC
cdr3_aa: CASSPLLASSYNEQFF
clone_size: .
j_call: TRBJ2-1
v_call: TRBV9
d_call: .

cdr3_nt: TGCGCCAGCAGCCCATCCGGGCGGCTCGGGGGGGAAAAACTGTTTTTT
cdr3_aa: CASSPSGRLGGEKLFF
clone_size: .
j_call: TRBJ1-4
v_call: TRBV4-1
d_call: .

cdr3_nt: TGTGCCAGCAGCTCAACAGGGAACGAGGAAGCTTTCTTT
cdr3_aa: CASSSTGNEEAFF
clone_size: few
j_call: TRBJ1-1
v_call: TRBV6-5
d_call: .

cdr3_nt: TGTGCCAGCAGCCACCGTCTGGCGGTTGGCAATCAGCCCCAGCATTTT
cdr3_aa: CASSHRLAVGNQPQHF
clone_size: .
j_call: TRBJ1-5
v_call: TRBV16
d_call: .

cdr3_nt: TGTGCCTGGAGCCCCTGGGGGGGGACTGAAGCTTTCTTT
cdr3_aa: CAWSPWGGTEAFF
clone_size: .
j_call: TRBJ1-1
v_call: TRBV30
d_call: .

cdr3_nt: TGTGCCAGCAGCTTAACGTCTGGACTAGCGGGAGGAAAAGGGGACAATGAGCAGTTCTTC
cdr3_aa: CASSLTSGLAGGKGDNEQFF
clone_size: .
j_call: TRBJ2-1
v_call: TRBV7-3
d_call: TRBD2

cdr3_nt: TGTGCCAGCAGGAAGGGGACTAACTATGGCTACACCTTC
cdr3_aa: CASRKGTNYGYTF
clone_size: once
j_call: TRBJ1-2
v_call: TRBV27
d_call: .

cdr3_nt: TGCAGCGTTCCTGAGGGACTAGCGACAGATACGCAGTATTTT
cdr3_aa: CSVPEGLATDTQYF
clone_size: .
j_call: TRBJ2-3
v_call: TRBV29-1
d_call: TRBD2

cdr3_nt: TGCGCCAGCAGCTTGGATGGGGGCCCTAGCACAGATACGCAGTATTTT
cdr3_aa: CASSLDGGPSTDTQYF
clone_size: .
j_call: TRBJ2-3
v_call: TRBV5-1
d_call: .

cdr3_nt: TGTGCCAGCAGCCAGCCGGGACAGCCTACCTACGAGCAGTACTTC
cdr3_aa: CASSQPGQPTYEQYF
clone_size: once
j_call: TRBJ2-7
v_call: TRBV4-2
d_call: TRBD1